The 30 T cell receptor beta chains below all came from one sample that was sequenced in a study of blood T cell repertoires in COVID-19. The data were produced by immunoSEQ multiplex PCR, yet TCRdb's version contains in-frame clones alone and is incomplete. This table has around 150,000 clones, roughly 88% appearing once. Material: peripheral blood. All receptors derive from a man aged 60 to 69 with active or convalescent COVID-19.

Note on this clone: The DNA is omitted, as the CDR3 cannot be located on it reliably, and the CDR3 follows TCRdb's listing. The gene calls are TRBV21-1 and TRBJ1-1. TRBV21-1 is assigned pseudogene status. The CDR3 spans 16 amino acids, including both terminal residues. The CDR3: CASSKPWGDGNTEAFF.

The gene calls are TRBV2 and TRBJ2-1, with TRBD2 matching 9 bases. With V trimmed by 4 bases and J by 10 bases, 8 bases remained unmatched. CDR1 is SNHLY, CDR2 FYNNEI, per germline. The CDR3 is 14 residues long. CDR3 protein: CASSGLAGIDEQFF. In DNA form, the CDR3 reads TGTGCCAGCAGTGGGCTAGCGGGAATCGACGAGCAGTTCTTC.

This clone was counted only a few times. The chain is built from TRBV25-1 and TRBJ1-4, with D tentatively TRBD1 (5 bases). The germline V gene has CDR1 MGHDK and CDR2 SYGVNS. CDR3 length: 14 residues. Between the trimmed V and J ends, which lost 1 base and 3 bases, there was a span of 6 bases. In DNA, the CDR3 is TGTGCCAGCAGTGAATGGGGGGCTAATGAAAAACTGTTTTTT. It specifies CASSEWGANEKLFF. Based on the CDR3 plus reference TRBV25-1 and TRBJ1-4, the full variable domain is EADIYQTPRYLVIGTGKKITLECSQTMGHDKMYWYQQDPGMELHLIHYSYGVNSTEKGDLSSESTVSRIRTEHFPLTLESARPSHTSQYLCASSEWGANEKLFFGSGTQLSVL.

This chain uses TRBV11-2 with TRBJ2-1; 7 nucleotides line up with TRBD2. CDR3 length: 15 residues. Germline V gene data show CDR1 as SGHAT and CDR2 as FQNNGV. The trim removed 5 bases at V and 0 bases at J, leaving 4 bases unmatched. The CDR3 bases are TGTGCCAGCAGCCTCGGGAGGAGCTCCTACAATGAGCAGTTCTTC. It codes for CASSLGRSSYNEQFF.

This clone has a single count. The V gene is TRBV10-3, the J gene TRBJ2-7; a possible D gene is TRBD2 (5 bases). The V and J ends lost 6 bases and 0 bases respectively, with 12 bases between them. CDR3 size: 14 residues. The germline gives CDR1 ENHRY, CDR2 SYGVKD. CDR3 sequence reads: CAIRLETGSYEQYF. The DNA for the CDR3 is TGTGCCATCAGACTAGAGACGGGCTCCTACGAGCAGTACTTC.

The chain couples TRBV5-1 to TRBJ1-4; D uncertain. Germline values: CDR1 SGHRS, CDR2 YFSETQ. Between the trimmed V and J ends, which lost 4 bases and 4 bases, there was a span of 11 bases. The CDR3 covers 14 residues. DNA for the CDR3: TGCGCCAGCAGCATCGGACGGGGTAATGAAAAACTGTTTTTT. Protein product: CASSIGRGNEKLFF. The full variable domain, with the rest looked up from reference TRBV5-1 and TRBJ1-4, is KAGVTQTPRYLIKTRGQQVTLSCSPISGHRSVSWYQQTPGQGLQFLFEYFSETQRNKGNFPGRFSGRQFSNSRSEMNVSTLELGDSALYLCASSIGRGNEKLFFGSGTQLSVL.

The rearrangement uses TRBV19 and TRBJ1-1; D is unresolved. Germline V gene sequence: CDR1 LNHDA, CDR2 SQIVND (reference sequence). CDR3 size: 16 residues. Trimming removed 0 bases at V and 4 bases at J, with 15 bases between. The CDR3, as DNA: TGTGCCAGTAGTATAGATCATCGGGGTCGGGGCACTGAAGCTTTCTTT. It encodes CASSIDHRGRGTEAFF.

This chain connects TRBV7-8 to TRBJ2-3, with no clear D. This CDR3 region has 15 residues. Germline V gene lookup returns CDR1 SGHVS and CDR2 FQNEAQ. V lost 1 base to trimming and J lost 3 bases, with 11 bases between them. The CDR3 region has the DNA TGTGCCAGCAGCTTAGTAGAGACACCTACAGATACGCAGTATTTT. Its protein product is CASSLVETPTDTQYF.

V gene TRBV28 combines with J gene TRBJ2-7, with TRBD1 matching over 9 bases. Trimming took 6 bases from V and 5 from J; bases not matched to a gene: 8. The CDR3 contains 14 residues. CDR1 is MDHEN, CDR2 SYDVKM, per germline. CDR3 bases: TGTGCCAGCAGACTAGGACAGGGGTACCACGAGCAGTACTTC. This gives the protein CASRLGQGYHEQYF. Supplemented by reference TRBV28 and TRBJ2-7, the full variable domain reads DVKVTQSSRYLVKRTGEKVFLECVQDMDHENMFWYRQDPGLGLRLIYFSYDVKMKEKGDIPEGYSVSREKKERFSLILESASTNQTSMYLCASRLGQGYHEQYFGPGTRLTVT.

The rearrangement uses TRBV12-3 or TRBV12-4 and TRBJ1-1; no firm D call. This CDR3 is 13 amino acids long. Trimming removed 4 bases from V and 5 bases from J, with 11 bases in between. CDR3: CASSSRETTEAFF. CDR3 bases: TGTGCCAGCAGTTCGAGGGAAACGACTGAAGCTTTCTTT.

CDR3 region: CSVGQGGWINYGYTF. The CDR3, as DNA: TGCAGCGTTGGTCAGGGCGGCTGGATTAACTATGGCTACACCTTC. V is TRBV29-1 and J is TRBJ1-2; a possible D gene is TRBD1 (5 bases). Germline CDR1 SQVTM, CDR2 ANQGSEA. V was shortened by 4 bases and J by 1 base, with 16 bases between the two germline ends. The CDR3 runs to 15 residues.

The rearrangement uses TRBV6-1 and TRBJ1-3; weak D call: TRBD1 (5 bases). The length of the CDR3 is 14 residues. V lost 0 bases to trimming and J lost 7 bases, with 10 bases between them. The germline V gene has CDR1 MNHNS and CDR2 SASEGT. CDR3 coding DNA: TGTGCCAGCAGTGAAGCGGGCAGGGCGAACACCATATATTTT. Amino acids: CASSEAGRANTIYF.

The chain combines TRBV29-1 with TRBJ2-7, with a tentative D call TRBD1 (5 bases). This CDR3 has 12 amino acids. Germline-derived CDR1 and CDR2 are SQVTM and ANQGSEA. Trimming stripped 7 bases from V and 0 bases from J, with 10 bases between. CDR3 residues: CSALTVSYEQYF. The DNA for the CDR3 is TGCAGCGCCCTGACAGTCTCCTACGAGCAGTACTTC.

V is TRBV5-4 and J is TRBJ2-2, with D maybe TRBD2 (6 bases). CDR1 SGHNT and CDR2 YYREEE come from the germline V gene (reference sequence). The CDR3 spans 16 residues. V lost 4 bases and J 2 bases, leaving 15 bases between the germline ends. DNA of the CDR3: TGTGCCAGCAGCCGGGTCCTAGCGAGCAACACCGGGGAGCTGTTTTTT. Translated: CASSRVLASNTGELFF.

This chain links TRBV18 with TRBJ2-3, with D tentatively TRBD2 (5 bases). The V end lost 2 bases, the J end lost 1 base, and 13 bases lay between the germline ends. The CDR3 has 16 amino acids. The germline CDR1 and CDR2 sequences are KGHSH and LQKENI. CDR3 region: CASSPSLGIGTDTQYF. The CDR3 DNA reads as TGTGCCAGCTCACCATCACTAGGAATTGGCACAGATACGCAGTATTTT.

The V call is TRBV27, the J call TRBJ2-1, with TRBD1 matching over 9 bases. The trim removed 7 bases at V and 6 bases at J, leaving 7 bases unmatched. CDR1 is MNHEY, CDR2 SMNVEV, per germline (reference sequence). There are 14 residues in the CDR3. In DNA, the CDR3 is TGTGCCAGCACCAACGGACAGGGGAGCAATGAGCAGTTCTTC. It specifies CASTNGQGSNEQFF.

The V gene is TRBV4-3, the J gene TRBJ1-4; weak D call: TRBD1 (5 bases). Trimming removed 2 bases from V and 8 bases from J, with 15 bases in between. The CDR3 extends over 15 amino acids. The germline V gene has CDR1 LGHNA and CDR2 YSLEER. The CDR3 DNA reads as TGCGCCAGCAGCCAATTCGGCAGGGTCGACGAAAAACTGTTTTTT. This sequence encodes CASSQFGRVDEKLFF.

The chain carries TRBV9 and TRBJ1-2, with 12 bases identical to TRBD1. The CDR3 extends over 16 amino acids. Looked up from germline, CDR1 is SGDLS and CDR2 is YYNGEE. With V trimmed by 4 bases and J by 10 bases, 14 bases remained unmatched. CDR3 region: CASSFLGGGTGGDYTF. In DNA, the CDR3 is TGTGCCAGCAGCTTCCTTGGGGGTGGGACAGGGGGCGACTACACCTTC.

J is TRBJ2-7 and V is TRBV21-1; the table's D gene call, TRBD2, was not cross checked with the DNA. TRBV21-1 represents a pseudogene. The CDR3 spans 21 residues. The chain's CDR3 is CASSKRGGVLAGGGFTYEQYF. In DNA form, the CDR3 reads TGTGCCAGCAGCAAAAGGGGGGGGGTACTAGCGGGAGGAGGATTCACCTACGAGCAGTACTTC.

V is TRBV5-1 and J is TRBJ2-1; 13 bases fit TRBD2. This CDR3 comprises 15 residues. Germline CDR1 is SGHRS and CDR2 is YFSETQ. Losses at the gene ends were 4 bases for V and 4 bases for J; bases not matched to a gene: 2. CDR3 sequence: CASSQLAGGYNEQFF. The CDR3 bases are TGCGCCAGCAGCCAACTAGCGGGAGGGTACAATGAGCAGTTCTTC.

This clone was counted only a few times. The chain employs TRBV18 and TRBJ2-7; D gene ambiguous. CDR3 length: 14 residues. V lost 6 bases to trimming and J lost 0 bases, with 12 bases between them. Germline assignment: CDR1 KGHSH and CDR2 LQKENI. The CDR3 is CASSPRGSSYEQYF. The DNA for the CDR3 is TGTGCCAGCTCCCCTCGCGGCAGCTCCTACGAGCAGTACTTC.

The V and J genes are TRBV11-2 and TRBJ1-6; the D is unclear. V lost 5 bases to trimming and J lost 6 bases, with 14 bases between them. CDR1 is SGHAT and CDR2 is FQNNGV in the germline V gene. CDR3 length equals 15 residues. In DNA form, the CDR3 reads TGTGCCAGCAGCCCCAGACACCGGCCTAATTCACCCCTCCACTTT. As protein: CASSPRHRPNSPLHF. Full variable domain (missing parts from reference TRBV11-2 and TRBJ1-6): EAGVAQSPRYKIIEKRQSVAFWCNPISGHATLYWYQQILGQGPKLLIQFQNNGVVDDSQLPKDRFSAERLKGVDSTLKIQPAKLEDSAVYLCASSPRHRPNSPLHFGNGTRLTVT.

V is TRBV7-6 and J is TRBJ2-5; tentatively, D is TRBD2 (5 bases). V lost 5 bases and J lost 4, with 17 bases in between. The CDR3 totals 15 residues. Germline loops: CDR1 SGHVS, CDR2 FNYEAQ. CDR3 residues: CASSPRPSGGETQYF. The DNA for the CDR3 is TGTGCCAGCAGCCCTCGGCCGAGCGGAGGAGAGACCCAGTACTTC.

The table lists this clone with a few counts. The CDR3 DNA sequence: TGTGCCAGTAGTATCGACAGGGGGCACAATCAGCCCCAGCATTTT. The encoded protein is CASSIDRGHNQPQHF. The rearrangement links TRBV19 to TRBJ1-5; 10 bases map to TRBD1. J gave up 3 bases and V 3 bases, and 2 bases lay outside the gene matches. The CDR3 is 15 residues long. Germline V gene lookup returns CDR1 LNHDA and CDR2 SQIVND (reference sequence).

The chain is built from TRBV18 and TRBJ1-1, with D hard to call. The CDR3 length is 14 residues. CDR1 and CDR2 from the germline V gene are KGHSH and LQKENI. V lost 1 base and J lost 4, with 10 bases in between. CDR3 residues: CASSPQTSGTEAFF. As DNA, the CDR3 is TGTGCCAGCTCACCACAGACCTCGGGCACTGAAGCTTTCTTT.

V and J are TRBV6-6 and TRBJ2-7; unclear D gene. Germline values: CDR1 MNHNY, CDR2 SVGAGI (reference sequence). V was cut by 10 bases and J by 7 bases, with 11 bases left in between. This CDR3 is 10 amino acids long. The CDR3 region has the DNA TGTGCCACCTACCTGAGAGAGCAGTACTTC. Protein sequence: CATYLREQYF.

This clone was seen just once. V gene TRBV27 combines with J gene TRBJ2-5; 8 bases align to TRBD2. This CDR3 region has 14 residues. Trimming cost V 5 bases and J 5 bases; bases outside gene matches: 7. CDR1 MNHEY and CDR2 SMNVEV come from the germline V gene (reference sequence). CDR3: CASSPLAGSETQYF. DNA for the CDR3: TGTGCCAGCAGTCCCCTAGCGGGCTCGGAGACCCAGTACTTC.

The chain has TRBV11-2 and TRBJ1-1; D gene uncertain. V dropped 4 bases and J dropped 4 bases, with 13 bases sitting between them. This CDR3 comprises 14 residues. Germline V gene data show CDR1 as SGHAT and CDR2 as FQNNGV. The CDR3 sequence is CASSSGLRGTEAFF. CDR3 in DNA: TGTGCCAGCAGCTCCGGGCTTCGGGGCACTGAAGCTTTCTTT.

In this sample, this clone turned up once. The genes are TRBV6-5 and TRBJ2-1, with D perhaps matching TRBD1 (6 bases). The CDR3 runs 13 residues. Trimming removed 6 bases at V and 8 bases at J, with 14 bases between. Germline CDR1 is MNHEY and CDR2 is SVGAGI. CDR3 sequence (DNA): TGTGCCAGCAGGGGGGCTAGCACCGATGAGCAGTTCTTC. It encodes CASRGASTDEQFF.

This clone was detected only once. This rearrangement joins TRBV28 to TRBJ2-7, with a weak D call TRBD1 (5 bases). The germline V and J ends were trimmed by 8 bases and 3 bases, with 11 bases remaining between them. The germline V gene has CDR1 MDHEN and CDR2 SYDVKM. The CDR3 consists of 12 residues. CDR3 loop: CASAQGVYEQYF. The CDR3 DNA reads TGTGCCAGCGCCCAAGGGGTCTACGAGCAGTACTTC.